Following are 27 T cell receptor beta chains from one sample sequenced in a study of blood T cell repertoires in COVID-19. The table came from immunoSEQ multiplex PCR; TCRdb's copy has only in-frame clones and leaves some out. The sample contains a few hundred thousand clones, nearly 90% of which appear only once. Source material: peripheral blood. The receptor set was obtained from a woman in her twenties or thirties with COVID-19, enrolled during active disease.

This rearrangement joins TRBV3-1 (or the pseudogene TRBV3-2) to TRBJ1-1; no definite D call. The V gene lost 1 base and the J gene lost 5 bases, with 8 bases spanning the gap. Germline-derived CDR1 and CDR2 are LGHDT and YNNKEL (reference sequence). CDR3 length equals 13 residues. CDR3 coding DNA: TGTGCCAGCAGCCAAGGCTACGGGACTGAAGCTTTCTTT. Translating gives CASSQGYGTEAFF.

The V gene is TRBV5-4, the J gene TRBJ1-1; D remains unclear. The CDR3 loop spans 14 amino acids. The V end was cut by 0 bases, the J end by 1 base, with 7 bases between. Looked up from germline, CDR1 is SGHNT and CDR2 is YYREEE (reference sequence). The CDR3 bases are TGTGCCAGCAGCTTGGTGTCGGGGAACACTGAAGCTTTCTTT. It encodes CASSLVSGNTEAFF.

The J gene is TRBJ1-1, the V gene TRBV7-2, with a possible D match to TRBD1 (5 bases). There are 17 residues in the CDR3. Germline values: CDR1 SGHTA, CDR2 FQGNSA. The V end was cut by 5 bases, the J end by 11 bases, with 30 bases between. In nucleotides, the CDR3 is TGTGCCAGCAGCACGACCTACGGACATCAAGCCCATCTCGGGGCTTTCTTT. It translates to CASSTTYGHQAHLGAFF.

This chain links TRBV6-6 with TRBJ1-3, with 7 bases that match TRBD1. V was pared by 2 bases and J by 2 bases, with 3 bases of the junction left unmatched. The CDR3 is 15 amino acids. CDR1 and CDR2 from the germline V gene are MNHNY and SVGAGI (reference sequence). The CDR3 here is CASSYGQGAGNTIYF. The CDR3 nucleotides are TGTGCCAGCAGTTACGGTCAGGGGGCTGGAAACACCATATATTTT.

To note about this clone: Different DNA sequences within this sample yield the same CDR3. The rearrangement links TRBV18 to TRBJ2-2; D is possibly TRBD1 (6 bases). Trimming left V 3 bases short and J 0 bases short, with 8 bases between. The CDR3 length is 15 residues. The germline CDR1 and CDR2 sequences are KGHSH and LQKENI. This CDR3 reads CASSPDRTNTGELFF. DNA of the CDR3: TGTGCCAGCTCACCGGACAGAACGAACACCGGGGAGCTGTTTTTT.

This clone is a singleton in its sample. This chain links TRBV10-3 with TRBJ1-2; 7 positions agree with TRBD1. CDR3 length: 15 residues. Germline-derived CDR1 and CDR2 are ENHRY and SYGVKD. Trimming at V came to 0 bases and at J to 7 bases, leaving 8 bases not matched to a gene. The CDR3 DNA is TGTGCCATCAGTGAGTCAAGGGGGCGATTTGGTGGCTACACCTTC. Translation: CAISESRGRFGGYTF.

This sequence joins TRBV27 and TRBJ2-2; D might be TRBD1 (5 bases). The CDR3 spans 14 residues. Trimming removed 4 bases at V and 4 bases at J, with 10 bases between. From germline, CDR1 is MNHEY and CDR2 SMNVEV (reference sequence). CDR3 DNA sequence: TGTGCCAGCAGTTGGGGCTACCCCACCGGGGAGCTGTTTTTT. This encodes CASSWGYPTGELFF.

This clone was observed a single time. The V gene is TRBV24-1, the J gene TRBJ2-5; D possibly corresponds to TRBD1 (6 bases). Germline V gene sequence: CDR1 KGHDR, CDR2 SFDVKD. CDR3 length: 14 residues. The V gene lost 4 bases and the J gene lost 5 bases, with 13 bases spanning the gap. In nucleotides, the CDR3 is TGTGCCACCAGTGACCCAGGGGAAACGGAGACCCAGTACTTC. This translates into CATSDPGETETQYF.

The CDR3 sequence: CASRPGLQETQYF. Written as DNA, the CDR3 is TGTGCCAGCAGGCCGGGACTCCAAGAGACCCAGTACTTC. This chain joins TRBV28 and TRBJ2-5; a weak D match, TRBD2 (6 bases). The germline V and J ends were trimmed by 6 bases and 1 base, with 9 bases remaining between them. Germline CDR1 is MDHEN and CDR2 is SYDVKM. This CDR3 contains 13 residues.

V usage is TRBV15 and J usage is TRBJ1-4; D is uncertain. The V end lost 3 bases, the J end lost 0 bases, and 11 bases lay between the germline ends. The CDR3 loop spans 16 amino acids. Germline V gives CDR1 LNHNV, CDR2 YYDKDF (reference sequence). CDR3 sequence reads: CATSRPLLATNEKLFF. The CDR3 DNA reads TGTGCCACCAGCAGGCCACTCCTCGCAACTAATGAAAAACTGTTTTTT.

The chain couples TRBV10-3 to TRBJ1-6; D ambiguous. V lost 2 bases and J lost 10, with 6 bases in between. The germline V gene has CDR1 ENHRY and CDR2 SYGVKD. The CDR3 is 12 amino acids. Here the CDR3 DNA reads TGTGCCATCAGTGAGCCGGTCTCACCCCTCCACTTT. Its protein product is CAISEPVSPLHF.

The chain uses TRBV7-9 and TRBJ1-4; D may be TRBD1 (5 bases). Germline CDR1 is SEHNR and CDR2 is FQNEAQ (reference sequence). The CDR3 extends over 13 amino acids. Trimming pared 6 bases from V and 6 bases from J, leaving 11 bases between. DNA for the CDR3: TGTGCCAGCAGGGGGCGCGGGGATGAAAAACTGTTTTTT. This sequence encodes CASRGRGDEKLFF.

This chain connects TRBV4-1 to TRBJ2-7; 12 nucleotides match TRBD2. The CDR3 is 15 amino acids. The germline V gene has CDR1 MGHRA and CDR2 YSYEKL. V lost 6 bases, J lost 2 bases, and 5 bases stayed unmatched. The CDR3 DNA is TGCGCCAGCAGACTAGCGGGGGGCAGGACCTACGAGCAGTACTTC. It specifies CASRLAGGRTYEQYF.

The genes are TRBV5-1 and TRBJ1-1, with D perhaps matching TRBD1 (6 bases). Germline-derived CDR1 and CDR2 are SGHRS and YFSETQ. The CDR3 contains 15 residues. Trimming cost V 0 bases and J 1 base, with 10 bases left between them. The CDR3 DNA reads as TGCGCCAGCAGCTTGGGCGGACAGACGAACACTGAAGCTTTCTTT. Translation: CASSLGGQTNTEAFF.

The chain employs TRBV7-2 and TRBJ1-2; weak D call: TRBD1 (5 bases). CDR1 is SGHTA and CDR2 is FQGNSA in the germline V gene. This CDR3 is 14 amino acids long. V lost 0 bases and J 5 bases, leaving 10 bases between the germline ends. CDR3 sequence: CASSLAGLRYGYTF. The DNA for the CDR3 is TGTGCCAGCAGCTTAGCGGGGCTCCGATATGGCTACACCTTC.

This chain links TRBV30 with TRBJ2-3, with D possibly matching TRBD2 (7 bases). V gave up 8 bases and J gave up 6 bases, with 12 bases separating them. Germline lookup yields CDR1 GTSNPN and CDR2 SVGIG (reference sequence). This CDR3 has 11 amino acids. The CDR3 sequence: CAGGGADTQYF. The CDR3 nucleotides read TGTGCCGGAGGGGGGGCTGATACGCAGTATTTT.

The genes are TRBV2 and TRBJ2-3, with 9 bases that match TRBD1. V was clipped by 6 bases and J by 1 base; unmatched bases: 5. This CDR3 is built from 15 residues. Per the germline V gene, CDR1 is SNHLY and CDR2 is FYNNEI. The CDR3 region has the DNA TGTGCCAGCAGAGGACAGGGGATGGGCACAGATACGCAGTATTTT. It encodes CASRGQGMGTDTQYF.

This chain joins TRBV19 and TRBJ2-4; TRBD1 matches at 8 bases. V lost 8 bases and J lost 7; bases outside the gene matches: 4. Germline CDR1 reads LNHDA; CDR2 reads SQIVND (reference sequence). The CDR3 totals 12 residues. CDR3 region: CASGQGPNIQYF. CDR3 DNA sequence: TGTGCCAGTGGACAGGGACCCAACATTCAGTACTTC.

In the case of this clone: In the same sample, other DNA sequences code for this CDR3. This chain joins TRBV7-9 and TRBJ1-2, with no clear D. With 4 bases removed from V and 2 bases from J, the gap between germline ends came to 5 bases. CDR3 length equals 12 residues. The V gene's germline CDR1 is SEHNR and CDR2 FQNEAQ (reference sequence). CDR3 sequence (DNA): TGTGCCAGCAGCTCCGGGAACTATGGCTACACCTTC. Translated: CASSSGNYGYTF.

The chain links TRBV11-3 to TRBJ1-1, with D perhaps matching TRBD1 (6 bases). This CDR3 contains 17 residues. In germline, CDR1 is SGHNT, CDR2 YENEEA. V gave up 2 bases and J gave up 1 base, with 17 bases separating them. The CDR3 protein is CASSLPDRPGRNTEAFF. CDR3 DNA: TGTGCCAGCAGCTTACCCGACAGGCCGGGGAGGAACACTGAAGCTTTCTTT.

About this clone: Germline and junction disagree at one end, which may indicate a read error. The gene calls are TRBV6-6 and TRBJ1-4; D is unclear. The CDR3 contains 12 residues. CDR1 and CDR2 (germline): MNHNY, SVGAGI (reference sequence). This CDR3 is CASSGSGEKLFF. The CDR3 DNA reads TGTGCGAGCAGTGGGTCCGGGGAAAAACTGTTTTTT.

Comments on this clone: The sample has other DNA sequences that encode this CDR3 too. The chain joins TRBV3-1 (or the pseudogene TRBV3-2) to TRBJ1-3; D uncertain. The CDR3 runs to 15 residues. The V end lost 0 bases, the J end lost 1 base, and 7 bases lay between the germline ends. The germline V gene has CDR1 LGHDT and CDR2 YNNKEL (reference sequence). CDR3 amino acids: CASSQDRGSGNTIYF. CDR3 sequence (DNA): TGTGCCAGCAGCCAAGACCGCGGGTCTGGAAACACCATATATTTT.

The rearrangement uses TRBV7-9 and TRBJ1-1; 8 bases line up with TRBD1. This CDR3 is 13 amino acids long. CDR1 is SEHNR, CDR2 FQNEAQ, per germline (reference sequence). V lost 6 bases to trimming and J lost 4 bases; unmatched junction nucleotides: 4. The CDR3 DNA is TGTGCCAGCAGTCGACAGGGGAGCACTGAAGCTTTCTTT. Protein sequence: CASSRQGSTEAFF.

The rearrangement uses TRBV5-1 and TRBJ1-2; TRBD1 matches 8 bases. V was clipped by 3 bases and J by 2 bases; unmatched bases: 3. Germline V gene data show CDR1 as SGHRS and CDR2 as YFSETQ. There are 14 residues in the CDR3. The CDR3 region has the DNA TGCGCCAGCAGCTCGGACAGGGCGAACTATGGCTACACCTTC. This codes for CASSSDRANYGYTF.

CDR3 residues: CASSEATGLNEKLFF. The CDR3 nucleotides read TGTGCCAGCAGTGAAGCAACAGGGCTGAATGAAAAACTGTTTTTT. The chain has TRBV2 and TRBJ1-4, with D tentatively TRBD1 (6 bases). Looked up from germline, CDR1 is SNHLY and CDR2 is FYNNEI. The CDR3 consists of 15 residues. The V gene lost 0 bases and the J gene lost 5 bases, with 10 bases spanning the gap.

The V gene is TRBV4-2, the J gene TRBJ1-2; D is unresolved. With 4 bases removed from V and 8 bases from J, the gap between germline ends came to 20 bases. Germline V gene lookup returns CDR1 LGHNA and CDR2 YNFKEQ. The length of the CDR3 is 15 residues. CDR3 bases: TGTGCCAGCAGCCTCACAGACGTCTCCGTTCTCGGCTACACCTTC. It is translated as CASSLTDVSVLGYTF.

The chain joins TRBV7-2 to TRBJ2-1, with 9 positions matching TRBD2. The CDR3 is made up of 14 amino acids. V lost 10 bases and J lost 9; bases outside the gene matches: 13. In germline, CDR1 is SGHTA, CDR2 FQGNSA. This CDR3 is CATNLAGGPSEQFF. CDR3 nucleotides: TGTGCCACAAACCTCGCGGGGGGGCCAAGTGAGCAGTTCTTC. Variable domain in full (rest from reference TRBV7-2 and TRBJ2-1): GAGVSQSPSNKVTEKGKDVELRCDPISGHTALYWYRQSLGQGLEFLIYFQGNSAPDKSGLPSDRFSAERTGGSVSTLTIQRTQQEDSAVYLCATNLAGGPSEQFFGPGTRLTVL.